This TCR beta chain is from a study of blood T cell repertoires in COVID-19. Overall study: The United States, Italy and Spain supplied acute and convalescent COVID-19 samples.

The method was immunoSEQ multiplex PCR; TCRdb's version includes in-frame clones alone and lacks a portion of them. The data show around 230,000 clones, with approximately 84% seen just once and about 8% held by the top ten. CDR1 and CDR2 from the germline V gene are GTSNPN and SVGIG (reference sequence). The CDR3 covers 13 residues. Trimming removed 6 bases from V and 3 bases from J, with 15 bases in between. Sequencing was done on a sample of peripheral blood. The sequence came from a woman aged 80 or over with acute or convalescent COVID-19. The V call is TRBV30, the J call TRBJ2-7, with D perhaps matching TRBD2 (6 bases). The CDR3 reads CACRYTSRYEQYF. The DNA for the CDR3 is TGTGCCTGCCGGTATACTAGCCGCTACGAGCAGTACTTC. The full variable domain, completed using reference TRBV30 and TRBJ2-7, is SQTIHQWPATLVQPVGSPLSLECTVEGTSNPNLYWYRQAAGRGLQLLFYSVGIGQISSEVPQNLSASRPQDRQFILSSKKLLLSDSGFYLCACRYTSRYEQYFGPGTRLTVT.